This is a list of T cell receptor beta chains from one sample in a study of T cell repertoires in cytomegalovirus infection. TCRdb passed the reads through MiXCR, listing each CDR3 protein once. The sample lists 680,000 or so distinct CDR3 sequences, 35% occurring once. What was sequenced was PBMCs. The receptors were gathered from a human donor in good health (CMV status not recorded). Some clones in this sample may be carry-over from other donors' samples. The CDR3 runs from the conserved cysteine through the conserved F or W. Fields, in order: V gene, J gene, D gene, clone size, CDR3 protein, CDR3 DNA. A D gene is named only where the DNA matches it firmly. Expanded clones get a size class; other rows say once, few or many, or leave the size out.

TRBV4-1,TRBJ2-5,.,few,CASSQETSLLETQYF,TGCGCCAGCAGCCAAGAAACTAGTCTTTTAGAGACCCAGTACTTC
TRBV7-9,TRBJ1-2,TRBD1,.,CASTGGLRDGYTF,TGTGCCAGCACAGGGGGCCTTCGGGATGGCTACACCTTC
TRBV24-1,TRBJ1-5,.,.,CAPSGDGLGQPQHF,TGTGCCCCCAGTGGAGACGGGCTGGGCCAGCCCCAGCATTTT
TRBV5-4,TRBJ2-5,TRBD1,.,CASSLGDRPQETQYF,TGTGCCAGCAGCTTGGGGGACAGGCCCCAAGAGACCCAGTACTTC
TRBV29-1,TRBJ2-3,.,.,CSVAEYSSQDTQYF,TGCAGCGTTGCCGAGTATAGTTCTCAAGATACGCAGTATTTT
TRBV19,TRBJ2-7,.,few,CASSRAQLYEQYF,TGTGCCAGTAGTCGGGCACAGCTCTACGAGCAGTACTTC
TRBV4-2,TRBJ2-5,TRBD2,.,CASSRSSTSGSLKTQYF,TGTGCCAGCAGCCGGTCATCGACTAGCGGGAGCTTAAAGACCCAGTACTTC
TRBV20-1,TRBJ2-5,.,few,CSGDSALQETQYF,TGCAGTGGGGACTCGGCACTGCAAGAGACCCAGTACTTC
TRBV28,TRBJ1-5,TRBD1,.,CASSSQATGYHQPQHF,TGTGCCAGCAGTTCTCAAGCGACAGGGTATCATCAGCCCCAGCATTTT
TRBV7-6,TRBJ2-5,.,many,CASSTREETQYF,TGTGCCAGCAGCACCAGAGAAGAGACCCAGTACTTC
TRBV7-2,TRBJ1-2,.,many,CASSLSRDHGYTF,TGTGCCAGCAGCTTATCCAGGGACCATGGCTACACCTTC
TRBV6-1,TRBJ2-7,TRBD1,.,CASSIGGGTGGYEQYF,TGTGCCAGCAGCATAGGCGGCGGGACAGGGGGATACGAGCAGTACTTC
TRBV27,TRBJ2-3,.,.,CASSLGDWSTDTQYF,TGTGCCAGCAGTTTGGGGGACTGGAGCACAGATACGCAGTATTTT
TRBV7-8,TRBJ1-1,.,.,CASRLGGAMNPESFF,TGTGCCAGCCGCTTAGGGGGGGCCATGAACCCTGAATCTTTCTTT
TRBV7-2,TRBJ2-1,.,.,CASNPDRDYNEQFF,TGTGCCAGCAACCCAGACCGTGACTACAATGAGCAGTTCTTC
TRBV7-9,TRBJ1-6,.,.,CASSLEPLNNSPLHF,TGTGCCAGCAGCTTAGAGCCTTTAAATAATTCACCCCTCCACTTT
TRBV10-3,TRBJ2-1,.,few,CAISDSRNPYNEQFF,TGTGCCATCAGTGACAGTAGGAACCCATACAATGAGCAGTTCTTC
TRBV7-2,TRBJ1-2,.,.,CASSLGGTPVGSSYGYTF,TGTGCCAGCAGCTTAGGGGGGACACCGGTCGGGTCTAGCTATGGCTACACCTTC
TRBV5-6,TRBJ1-4,.,few,CASSLVGEDSFNEKLFF,TGTGCCAGCAGCTTGGTAGGAGAGGATTCCTTTAATGAAAAACTGTTTTTT
TRBV28,TRBJ2-7,.,few,CASSPDSWEQYF,TGTGCCAGCAGTCCGGACAGCTGGGAGCAGTACTTC
TRBV12-3/TRBV12-4,TRBJ1-6,.,.,CASSLAGAGNSPLHF,TGTGCCAGCAGTTTAGCGGGGGCTGGTAATTCACCCCTCCACTTT
TRBV10-3,TRBJ1-1,.,few,CAISGGLKAFF,TGTGCCATCAGTGGGGGGTTGAAAGCTTTCTTT
TRBV12-3/TRBV12-4,TRBJ2-7,.,.,CANSLAGPAYEQYF,TGTGCCAACAGTTTGGCAGGGCCCGCCTACGAGCAGTACTTC
TRBV6-2/TRBV6-3,TRBJ2-1,TRBD2,few,CASSSEVPGLAGSSYNEQFF,TGTGCCAGCAGTTCCGAGGTCCCGGGACTAGCGGGGAGCTCCTACAATGAGCAGTTCTTC
TRBV20-1,TRBJ1-1,.,.,CSAREVRANTEAFF,TGCAGTGCTAGAGAAGTCCGGGCGAACACTGAAGCTTTCTTT
TRBV7-8,TRBJ2-7,TRBD1,few,CASSFRRDSIYEQYF,TGTGCCAGCAGCTTCCGACGGGACAGTATCTACGAGCAGTACTTC
TRBV5-6,TRBJ1-3,.,.,CASSLVQAPGNTIYF,TGTGCCAGCAGCTTGGTACAGGCCCCTGGAAACACCATATATTTT
TRBV10-3,TRBJ2-1,.,few,CAIREAGTGAEQFF,TGTGCCATCAGGGAGGCGGGAACGGGCGCTGAGCAGTTCTTC